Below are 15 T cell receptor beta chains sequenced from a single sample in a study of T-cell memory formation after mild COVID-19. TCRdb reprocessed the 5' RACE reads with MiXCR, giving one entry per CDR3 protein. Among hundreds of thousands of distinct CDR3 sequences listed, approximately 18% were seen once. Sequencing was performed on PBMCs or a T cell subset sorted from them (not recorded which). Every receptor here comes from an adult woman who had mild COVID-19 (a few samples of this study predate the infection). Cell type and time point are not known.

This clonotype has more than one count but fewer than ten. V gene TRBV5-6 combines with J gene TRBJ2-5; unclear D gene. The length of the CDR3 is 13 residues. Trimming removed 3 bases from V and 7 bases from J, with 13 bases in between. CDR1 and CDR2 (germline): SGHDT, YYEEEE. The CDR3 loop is CASSSLAPPTQYF. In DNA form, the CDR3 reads TGTGCCAGCAGCTCGCTGGCTCCGCCGACCCAGTACTTC.

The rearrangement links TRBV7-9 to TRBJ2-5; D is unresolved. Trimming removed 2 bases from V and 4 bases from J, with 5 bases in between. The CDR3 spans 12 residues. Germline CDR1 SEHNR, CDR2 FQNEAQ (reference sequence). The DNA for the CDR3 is TGTGCCAGCAGCTTAAATTTAGAGACCCAGTACTTC. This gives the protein CASSLNLETQYF. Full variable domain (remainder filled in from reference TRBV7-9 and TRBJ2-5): DTGVSQNPRHKITKRGQNVTFRCDPISEHNRLYWYRQTLGQGPEFLTYFQNEAQLEKSRLLSDRFSAERPKGSFSTLEIQRTEQGDSAMYLCASSLNLETQYFGPGTRLLVL.

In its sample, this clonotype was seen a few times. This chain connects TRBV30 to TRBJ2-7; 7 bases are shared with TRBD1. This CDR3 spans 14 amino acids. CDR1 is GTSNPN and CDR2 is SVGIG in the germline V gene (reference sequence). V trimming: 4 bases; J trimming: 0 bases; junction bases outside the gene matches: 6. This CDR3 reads CAWTVDRVSYEQYF. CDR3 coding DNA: TGTGCCTGGACCGTCGACAGGGTCTCCTACGAGCAGTACTTC.

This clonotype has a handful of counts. The CDR3 DNA reads as TGTGCCAGCAGTTTAGGACTCCCCATCTACAATGAGCAGTTCTTC. It specifies CASSLGLPIYNEQFF. The chain has TRBV12-3 or TRBV12-4 and TRBJ2-1; D remains unclear. The CDR3 contains 15 residues. Trimming pared 1 base from V and 3 bases from J, leaving 10 bases between.

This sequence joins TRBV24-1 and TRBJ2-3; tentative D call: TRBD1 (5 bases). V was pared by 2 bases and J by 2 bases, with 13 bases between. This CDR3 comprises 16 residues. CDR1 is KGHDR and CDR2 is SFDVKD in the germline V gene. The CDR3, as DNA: TGTGCCACCAGTGATTGGGGCACAGGTTCCACAGATACGCAGTATTTT. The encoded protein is CATSDWGTGSTDTQYF.

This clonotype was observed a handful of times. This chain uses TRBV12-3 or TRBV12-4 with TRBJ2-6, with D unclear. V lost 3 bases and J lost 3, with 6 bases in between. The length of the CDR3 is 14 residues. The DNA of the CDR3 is TGTGCCAGCAGTTTTGGGGATGGGGCCAACGTCCTGACTTTC. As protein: CASSFGDGANVLTF.

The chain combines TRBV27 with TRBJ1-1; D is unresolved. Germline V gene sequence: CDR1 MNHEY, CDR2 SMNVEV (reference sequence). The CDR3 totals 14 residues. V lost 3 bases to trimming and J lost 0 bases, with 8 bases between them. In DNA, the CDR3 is TGTGCCAGCAGTTTCTCGGGTATGAACACTGAAGCTTTCTTT. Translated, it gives CASSFSGMNTEAFF.

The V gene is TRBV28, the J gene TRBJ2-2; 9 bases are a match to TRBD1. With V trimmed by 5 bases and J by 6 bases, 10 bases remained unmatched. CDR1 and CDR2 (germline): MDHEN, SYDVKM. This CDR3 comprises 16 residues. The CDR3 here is CASSPRDRVMPGELFF. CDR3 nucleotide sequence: TGTGCCAGCAGTCCGCGGGACAGGGTCATGCCCGGGGAGCTGTTTTTT.

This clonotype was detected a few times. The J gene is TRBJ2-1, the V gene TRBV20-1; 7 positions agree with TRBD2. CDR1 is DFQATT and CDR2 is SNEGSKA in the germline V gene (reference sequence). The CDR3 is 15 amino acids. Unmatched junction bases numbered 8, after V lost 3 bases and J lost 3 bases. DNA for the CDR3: TGCAGTGCTAGTCCCCGGGACTACCACTACAATGAGCAGTTCTTC. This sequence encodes CSASPRDYHYNEQFF.

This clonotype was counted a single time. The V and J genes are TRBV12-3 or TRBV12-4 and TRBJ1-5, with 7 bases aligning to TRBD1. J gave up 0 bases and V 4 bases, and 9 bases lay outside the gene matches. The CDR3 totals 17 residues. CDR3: CASSSNRGGHSNQPQHF. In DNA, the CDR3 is TGTGCCAGCAGTTCGAACAGGGGCGGCCATAGCAATCAGCCCCAGCATTTT.

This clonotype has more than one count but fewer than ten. CDR3 nucleotide sequence: TGTGCCAGCAGTTCACCCAACAGCGACCGTGAGCAGTTCTTC. Amino acids: CASSSPNSDREQFF. The V and J genes are TRBV6-5 and TRBJ2-1; no firm D call. The germline V and J ends were trimmed by 4 bases and 9 bases, with 16 bases remaining between them. The CDR3 has 14 amino acids. From germline, CDR1 is MNHEY and CDR2 SVGAGI.

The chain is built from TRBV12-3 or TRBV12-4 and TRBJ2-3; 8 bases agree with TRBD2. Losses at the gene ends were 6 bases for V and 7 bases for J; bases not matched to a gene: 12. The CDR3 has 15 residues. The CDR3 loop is CASSSAGVLGNTQYF. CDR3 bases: TGTGCCAGCAGCTCAGCGGGGGTACTCGGCAATACGCAGTATTTT.

The CDR3, as DNA: TGTGCCAGCAGCTTAGAACCAGGGGATGGCACCGGGGAGCTGTTTTTT. Its protein product is CASSLEPGDGTGELFF. The chain employs TRBV13 and TRBJ2-2; TRBD1 is a possible D gene (6 bases). Germline CDR1 is PRHDT and CDR2 is FYEKMQ (reference sequence). Trimming removed 1 base from V and 4 bases from J, with 13 bases in between. The CDR3 loop spans 16 amino acids.

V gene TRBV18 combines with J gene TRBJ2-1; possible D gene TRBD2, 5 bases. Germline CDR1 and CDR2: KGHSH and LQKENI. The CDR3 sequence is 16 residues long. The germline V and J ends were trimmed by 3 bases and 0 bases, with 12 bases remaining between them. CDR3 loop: CASSPPIGDSYNEQFF. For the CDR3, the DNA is TGTGCCAGCTCACCCCCCATCGGGGACTCCTACAATGAGCAGTTCTTC.

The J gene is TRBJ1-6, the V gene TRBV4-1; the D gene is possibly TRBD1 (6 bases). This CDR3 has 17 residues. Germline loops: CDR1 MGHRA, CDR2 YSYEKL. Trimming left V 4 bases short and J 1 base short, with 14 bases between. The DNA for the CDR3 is TGCGCCAGCAGCCCCTTAGGGGGGAGTTCCTATAATTCACCCCTCCACTTT. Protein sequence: CASSPLGGSSYNSPLHF.